This record covers a single TCR beta chain. This clone's antigen is unknown. No base-level quality is on record; no much larger clone is a single base apart. This record belongs to a study of PD-1 blockade in classical Hodgkin lymphoma (TCRdb year 2020). About the study as a whole: Nivolumab dosing was 3 mg/kg intravenously every 2 weeks, continuing until either disease progression or unacceptable toxicity. A peripheral blood immune signature of response to PD-1 blockade in classical Hodgkin lymphoma was defined using TCR beta sequencing and CyTOF.

Genomic DNA was isolated using the Qiagen DNeasy kit from unsorted PBMCs as well as from negatively selected CD4+ and CD8+ fractions. TCR beta CDR3 regions were amplified by immunoSEQ multiplex PCR using primers annealing to V and J segments. A synthetic immune receptor repertoire was used to minimize amplification bias, and remaining bias was computationally removed after sequencing. In the paper's pipeline: Repertoire diversity was quantified as the Shannon entropy index using custom Python scripts. Unsorted, CD4+ and CD8+ repertoires were analyzed separately, except for combined analyses in which CD4+ and CD8+ sequences were merged in silico. Clonal expansion was defined as a frequency increase of at least 2-fold after treatment compared with C1D1, and clones undetected at baseline were assigned a pseudocount of 0.5. Clones with 0 or 1 copy at C1D1 were defined as singleton clones, while clones with 2 or more copies were defined as non-singleton clones. Clones expanded in unsorted samples were annotated as CD4+, CD8+ or unknown by matching protein sequences in sorted samples from the same patient. Wilcoxon tests on paired samples were used to test changes in diversity from C1D1 to C4D1. Imported from immuneACCESS, the table was reduced by TCRdb to in-frame sequences with V and J called. These copies leave out some clones; in studies compared against another copy, an unresolved V gene accounts for under half, and the cause of the remainder is not known. V and J calls and clone size are given by that table; D and trimming were obtained from the DNA. Recorded for this sample are 8,000 or so clones; about 82% of them occurred a single time. The top ten hold 20% to 25% of the sample.

The CDR3 spans 19 residues, from the cysteine through the phenylalanine. Here the CDR3 DNA is all that survives: 57 bases in frame from base 1. The V and J ends are trimmed by 2 bases and 2 bases, leaving 20 bases between them. CDR1 and CDR2 were assigned from the germline V gene as SGHDT and YYEEEE. The time point label corresponds to: cycle 1 day 1 (C1D1), immediately before nivolumab initiation. Every trial patient had relapsed after autologous stem cell transplantation, and cohorts A, B and C differed in prior brentuximab vedotin exposure. Using a Miltenyi CD8+ T cell isolation kit, CD8+ T cells were purified from thawed PBMCs through magnetic negative selection. A total of fewer than 65 patients with relapsed/refractory classical Hodgkin lymphoma made up the trial cohort, and each patient's best overall response was complete response, partial response or progressive disease. Trial patients were treated with single-agent nivolumab in the multi-cohort phase II CheckMate 205 trial. An independent review committee assessed best overall response by applying the 2007 International Working Group response criteria. Trial PBMCs were obtained immediately prior to nivolumab initiation (C1D1) and on therapy at cycle 2 day 1 and cycle 4 day 1. Peripheral blood was collected in 8 mL Vacutainer Cell Preparation Tubes, from which PBMCs were isolated by centrifugation and then cryopreserved. Purified CD4+ and CD8+ fractions were generated only in cases for which an additional PBMC sample was available. Magnetically labelled cells were removed on LS columns in a quadroMACS separator, and the flow-through was collected as the purified fraction.

The paper's findings and limits, for the study overall: Newly diagnosed patients were reported to have lower baseline TCR diversity than healthy donors, and relapsed/refractory patients were reported to have lower baseline TCR diversity still. The study covered only a single clinical trial cohort, and the causes of the repertoire differences, possibly disease activity or prior therapy, were still not defined. CD4+ but not CD8+ TCR diversity rose significantly by C4D1 (p=0.0027 vs p=0.16), most apparent in complete responders (p=0.02). Patients starting nivolumab less than 1 year after ASCT had lower diversity and were excluded from later analyses to avoid confounding by immune reconstitution. Trial patients with a complete response had baseline diversity similar to that of newly diagnosed patients, while partial responders and progressors had significantly lower diversity.

The chain is made from TRBV5-6 and TRBJ1-6; the best D guess is TRBD1, with 5 bases matching. Sequenced material: CD8+ T cells from blood, taken at baseline. The origin of this receptor is a human donor with classical Hodgkin lymphoma. In nucleotide form, the sequence is TGTGCCAGCAGCTTTGGCACCTCCGGGACGGGACCCTATAATTCACCCCTCCACTTT. This codes for CASSFGTSGTGPYNSPLHF.